This T cell receptor (beta chain) was observed in a study of control samples from healthy donors and cancer patients. This CDR3 contains 16 residues. CDR1 is KGHSH, CDR2 LQKENI, per germline. V was trimmed by 2 bases and J by 0 bases, leaving 10 bases between them. The repertoire was sequenced with immunoSEQ multiplex PCR; TCRdb's copy has only in-frame clones and lacks some. The sample carries approximately 60,000 clones, roughly 85% recorded once. The chain carries TRBV18 and TRBJ1-4; D call uncertain. The TCR was taken from a man aged 40-55 years in good health. Sample: blood. The CDR3 region is CASSPSYTATNEKLFF. CDR3 nucleotides: TGTGCCAGCTCACCATCATACACCGCAACTAATGAAAAACTGTTTTTT. Using reference TRBV18 and TRBJ1-4 for the parts outside the CDR3, the full variable domain is NAGVMQNPRHLVRRRGQEARLRCSPMKGHSHVYWYRQLPEEGLKFMVYLQKENIIDESGMPKERFSAEFPKEGPSILRIQQVVRGDSAAYFCASSPSYTATNEKLFFGSGTQLSVL.